This TCR beta chain was captured by sequencing in a study of sequential checkpoint blockade in melanoma (dated by TCRdb to between 2018 and 2020). Context from the whole study: Patients were assigned by 1:1 randomization to either first-line nivolumab followed by ipilimumab (arm A) or ipilimumab followed by nivolumab (arm B). Maintenance nivolumab came after each of the two trial sequences.

The paper as a whole reports these results and caveats: The model for predicting response that combines TCR metrics with mutation burden needs to be validated in larger, independent patient cohorts.

V loses 0 bases of germline sequence and J loses 2 bases, and the interval between the two ends is 12 bases. From the germline V gene, CDR1 is LGHNA and CDR2 is YSLEER. There are 16 amino acids in the CDR3, from cysteine to phenylalanine inclusive. The read is trimmed to its CDR3 DNA, 48 bases read in frame from base 1. The treatment or condition label here, explained by the study, means: randomized to nivolumab then ipilimumab (arm A) or the reverse (arm B). None of the patients in the trial had previously been given DNA-damaging chemotherapy. Thawed PBMCs were sorted on a FACS Aria II flow cytometer to isolate live CD3+CD8+ cells negative for CD19 and CD56. CheckMate 064, a randomized, open-label phase II trial of sequential checkpoint blockade, was the source of the samples, all of which came from patients with melanoma. Peripheral blood mononuclear cells were collected by leukapheresis, purified with Ficoll-Paque, and frozen in human serum with approximately 10% DMSO. Immediately after sorting, the purity of the sorted blood CD3+CD8+ cells was confirmed to be >98%, and DNA was then extracted.

Remarks on this clone: What antigen it recognizes has not been identified. One base away there is no much larger clone; base qualities are not given.

The immunoSEQ Assay was used to immunosequence TCRbeta CDR3 regions from genomic DNA. Before high-throughput sequencing, genomic DNA was amplified using bias-controlled multiplex PCR. The paper's processing steps were these. To quantify the absolute abundance of each unique TCRbeta CDR3 region, the sequences were collapsed and filtered. Clonality, defined as 1 minus Pielou's evenness, was calculated using only productive rearrangements. A previously published method was used to identify clones with significantly greater frequencies in on-treatment samples than in baseline samples. Held by TCRdb, this immuneACCESS table contains in-frame sequences only and omits some clones. Under half of the omission traces to an unresolved V gene where checked; the cause of the rest is unknown. V and J calls and clone size come straight from that table; D and trimming were deduced from the DNA. The sample contains approximately 9,000 clones, roughly three fifths of them found a single time. Roughly 43% of the sample belongs to the ten largest clones.

This chain is built from TRBV4-3 and TRBJ2-3; the D gene remains uncertain. This specimen consisted of CD8+ T cells sorted from blood (inferred from file names), obtained from a patient given nivolumab and ipilimumab in sequence. The sequence derives from a human donor with melanoma. In nucleotide form, the sequence is TGCGCCAGCAGCCAAGAACTGGTCAGGTACACAGATACGCAGTATTTT. Its protein reads: CASSQELVRYTDTQYF.